This TCR beta chain was documented in a study of blood T cell repertoires in COVID-19. Original methodology: Counts of nucleated cells, estimated from reference gene primer amplification, were obtained. TCRdb keeps only in-frame clones here, not all; method: immunoSEQ multiplex PCR. V and J calls and clone size are as listed in that table; D and trimming were resolved from the DNA. Found here are a few hundred thousand clones, about 91% of them singletons; the top ten hold 10%. The CDR3 is 15 amino acids. CDR1 and CDR2 from the germline V gene are GTSNPN and SVGIG (reference sequence). Between the trimmed V and J ends, which lost 3 bases and 8 bases, there was a span of 19 bases.

The gene calls are TRBV30 and TRBJ1-4, with a weak D call TRBD1 (5 bases). This TCR was sampled from a man between 18 and 29 years old with acute COVID-19. Specimen: PBMCs or T cells enriched from blood (not recorded which). CDR3 sequence: CAWRRPGPGLEKLFF. The DNA for the CDR3 is TGTGCCTGGAGACGGCCAGGGCCCGGGTTGGAAAAACTGTTTTTT. The complete variable domain, with remaining parts taken from reference TRBV30 and TRBJ1-4, reads SQTIHQWPATLVQPVGSPLSLECTVEGTSNPNLYWYRQAAGRGLQLLFYSVGIGQISSEVPQNLSASRPQDRQFILSSKKLLLSDSGFYLCAWRRPGPGLEKLFFGSGTQLSVL.